What follows is one T cell receptor beta chain and its context. This clone was found many times. What this receptor recognizes is not known. Within one base of it there is no much larger clone, and no base qualities were kept. These data come from a study of shared clonotypes between healthy human individuals (dated by TCRdb to about 2020). In the study overall: Three men and two women, aged 18 to 49 years, made up the cohort. To estimate repertoire size and how much clonotype sharing occurs between individuals, the study deeply sequenced the blood TCR repertoires of about five healthy adults. To increase sequencing depth and limit assay-specific biases, TCR repertoire library preparation and sequencing were carried out by different laboratories using diverse techniques. Each donor's leukapheresis produced roughly between roughly 0.85 and 9 billion PBMCs.

The donors were healthy, HIV-negative adults with no recently reported acute infections or vaccinations. Only Caucasian adults living in Nashville, Tennessee, USA were represented among the donors. For unsorted samples, some 100 million PBMCs were counted, and genomic DNA was extracted using the QIAamp DNA Blood Mini kit. Blood was obtained by leukapheresis, after which PBMCs were separated by Ficoll-Histopaque density gradient centrifugation and cryopreserved in liquid nitrogen vapor phase. The research as a whole found: Sampling was restricted to blood, and TCR repertoires in tissue are likely to differ from TCR repertoires in blood. Pairwise subsampling indicated that sequencing depth was expected to affect the degree of clonotype sharing among donors. The small number of donors limited the genetic and exposure-history diversity represented.

Using the deep immunoSEQ assay, multiplex PCR amplified TCR CDR3 regions from genomic DNA. Genomic DNA extracted from each cell subset was distributed evenly over all wells of several immunoSEQ 96-well plates, and each plate served as one replicate. For unsorted PBMC, each replicate PCR was loaded with 250 to 300 ng genomic DNA, equivalent to tens of thousands of T cell genomes. Ten immunoSEQ deep assay plates were used to sequence unsorted PBMC genomic DNA. The purified libraries were quantified using a Qubit 3.0 fluorometer, sized with a Bioanalyzer 2100, and then quantified again using the KAPA Library Quantification kit. Every immunoSEQ 96-well plate was sequenced on a separate single-read 150-cycle Illumina NextSeq 550 flow cell. The authors' analysis ran thus. Because only junctional sequences without quality scores were contained in the immunoSEQ output, filtering matching that applied to full-length reads could not be performed. Sequences were annotated with PyIR, a Python wrapper for IgBLAST v1.9, using IMGT germline references to assign V/J genes and CDR3. Reads were filtered out if the reads had weak V/J assignments (E-value above 1e-6), no CDR3, stop codons, out-of-frame junctions, or ambiguous translated residues. V3J clonotypes were defined as sequences sharing the same inferred V gene, J gene, and CDR3 amino acid sequence. Percentage overlap between repertoires was computed as shared unique clonotypes divided by the size of the smaller repertoire. Repertoire richness was assessed with RTK rarefaction, the Chao1 estimator, and Recon v2.1 estimates of unobserved clonotypes. TCRdb provides this immuneACCESS table in a form limited to in-frame rearrangements. Some clones are lacking; in checked studies, under half of them reflect an unresolved V gene, and why the rest are absent is not known. That table is the source of V, J and clone size, and D and trimming were worked out from the DNA. The sample table holds around 500,000 clones, of which approximately 81% were seen once. Of the sample, over 9.5% falls within the top ten clones.

From the germline V gene, CDR1 is KGHSH and CDR2 is LQKENI. The CDR3, from cysteine to phenylalanine, totals 16 residues. Just the 48-base CDR3 DNA is kept, in frame starting at base 1. Unmatched junction bases come to 3, with V trimmed by 1 base and J by 3 bases. This TCR was recovered from a woman between 40 and 55 years old in good health. Some clones in this sample may be carry-over from other donors' samples. Recombination joined TRBV18 with TRBJ2-1, and 10 junctional nucleotides match TRBD2. Sequencing was performed on PBMCs. The base sequence is TGTGCCAGCTCACCACGCCTAGCGGGGGACTACAATGAGCAGTTCTTC. This translates into CASSPRLAGDYNEQFF.